Below, 21 T cell receptor beta chains from the same sample are listed, as sequenced in a study of cytomegalovirus exposure and HLA in healthy donors. The study ran its PCR with 60 Vbeta and 13 Jbeta primers. Profiling relied on immunoSEQ multiplex PCR, and the TCRdb table lists in-frame clones only, not all of them. The sample holds about 190,000 clones, 75% to 90% seen once. The sequencing sample was made of PBMCs. Receptors originate from a man aged 40-55 years in good health and CMV-seropositive.

The chain recombines TRBV27 with TRBJ1-1, with a weak D call TRBD1 (6 bases). V was clipped by 5 bases and J by 2 bases, with 9 bases between them. Germline values: CDR1 MNHEY, CDR2 SMNVEV (reference sequence). This CDR3 has 13 amino acids. The CDR3 here is CASSIRGNTEAFF. The CDR3 nucleotides read TGTGCCAGCAGTATCAGGGGTAACACTGAAGCTTTCTTT.

The rearrangement uses TRBV19 and TRBJ1-5; 7 bases match TRBD1. Per the germline V gene, CDR1 is LNHDA and CDR2 is SQIVND (reference sequence). V lost 5 bases, J lost 0 bases, and 7 bases stayed unmatched. This CDR3 has 16 residues. This CDR3 is CASSQGTAYSNQPQHF. CDR3 nucleotide sequence: TGTGCCAGTAGTCAAGGGACAGCTTATAGCAATCAGCCCCAGCATTTT.

The table lists this clone with a count of one. The chain links TRBV28 to TRBJ2-1, with TRBD2 identical over 8 bases. The germline gives CDR1 MDHEN, CDR2 SYDVKM. Trimming at V came to 6 bases and at J to 4 bases, leaving 5 bases not matched to a gene. The CDR3 totals 14 residues. CDR3 region: CASSPGGGYNEQFF. CDR3 sequence (DNA): TGTGCCAGCAGCCCGGGCGGGGGGTACAATGAGCAGTTCTTC.

This chain uses TRBV5-4 with TRBJ1-4; D gene uncertain. V lost 4 bases to trimming and J lost 8 bases, with 15 bases between them. CDR3 length: 14 residues. CDR1 is SGHNT and CDR2 is YYREEE in the germline V gene (reference sequence). The CDR3 reads CASSTGDRQEKLFF. The CDR3 region has the DNA TGTGCCAGCAGCACCGGGGATCGTCAAGAAAAACTGTTTTTT.

CDR3 in amino acids: CASSPRQAGSSYNEQFF. For the CDR3, the DNA is TGTGCCAGCTCACCCCGACAGGCTGGAAGCTCCTACAATGAGCAGTTCTTC. The chain links TRBV18 to TRBJ2-1, with D tentatively TRBD1 (6 bases). Germline CDR1 KGHSH, CDR2 LQKENI. The CDR3 covers 17 residues. V dropped 3 bases and J dropped 0 bases, with 15 bases sitting between them.

The chain links TRBV6-1 to TRBJ1-5, with D possibly TRBD1 on 5 matching bases. With 7 bases removed from V and 4 bases from J, the gap between germline ends came to 14 bases. The CDR3 runs 14 residues. Germline assignment: CDR1 MNHNS and CDR2 SASEGT. The CDR3 is CASKQGGGNQPQHF. The CDR3 DNA is TGTGCCAGCAAGCAGGGCGGAGGGAATCAGCCCCAGCATTTT.

The chain employs TRBV4-1 and TRBJ1-4, with 12 bases lining up with TRBD1. J lost 4 bases, V lost 5 bases, and 5 bases had no gene match. Germline assignment: CDR1 MGHRA and CDR2 YSYEKL. The CDR3 is 16 amino acids. DNA of the CDR3: TGCGCCAGCAGCGGGACAGGGGGCGAGGTTAATGAAAAACTGTTTTTT. As protein: CASSGTGGEVNEKLFF.

This chain connects TRBV11-2 to TRBJ1-1; D possibly corresponds to TRBD1 (5 bases). CDR3 length: 13 amino acids. Germline V CDR1 and CDR2: SGHAT, FQNNGV. V lost 5 bases and J 3 bases, leaving 10 bases between the germline ends. For the CDR3, the DNA is TGTGCCAGCAGCAGGCGGGGGGACACTGAAGCTTTCTTT. Protein: CASSRRGDTEAFF. The entire variable domain, with the rest obtained from reference TRBV11-2 and TRBJ1-1, is as follows: EAGVAQSPRYKIIEKRQSVAFWCNPISGHATLYWYQQILGQGPKLLIQFQNNGVVDDSQLPKDRFSAERLKGVDSTLKIQPAKLEDSAVYLCASSRRGDTEAFFGQGTRLTVV.

The genes are TRBV21-1 and TRBJ2-7; whether TRBD2, the table's D call, matches the DNA was not checked. TRBV21-1 is classified as a pseudogene. The CDR3 runs 13 residues. Here the CDR3 reads CASSSSLGGEQYF. CDR3 nucleotides: TGTGCCAGCAGCTCCTCCTTGGGGGGCGAGCAGTACTTC.

The chain employs TRBV7-8 and TRBJ1-1; a possible D gene is TRBD1 (6 bases). From germline, CDR1 is SGHVS and CDR2 FQNEAQ. The V and J ends lost 2 bases and 10 bases respectively, with 17 bases between them. The CDR3 has 14 residues. The CDR3 region has the DNA TGTGCCAGCAGCTTACAGGGGACGGCCGCAGGAGCTTTCTTT. This sequence encodes CASSLQGTAAGAFF.

This chain uses TRBV2 with TRBJ2-6; TRBD1 is a possible D gene (5 bases). This CDR3 contains 16 residues. Germline V CDR1 and CDR2: SNHLY, FYNNEI. Trimming took 9 bases from V and 0 from J, leaving 15 bases between them. CDR3: CASPQGPSSGANVLTF. The CDR3 region has the DNA TGTGCCAGTCCCCAGGGTCCCTCCTCTGGGGCCAACGTCCTGACTTTC.

V is TRBV14 and J is TRBJ2-7, with D perhaps matching TRBD1 (5 bases). Germline V gene sequence: CDR1 SGHDN, CDR2 FVKESK. Between the trimmed V and J ends, which lost 4 bases and 4 bases, there was a span of 11 bases. This CDR3 spans 13 amino acids. As DNA, the CDR3 is TGTGCCAGCAGCCGGGGCCCTTTTTACGAGCAGTACTTC. Protein sequence: CASSRGPFYEQYF.

The chain has TRBV27 and TRBJ2-7; no definite D call. The germline gives CDR1 MNHEY, CDR2 SMNVEV (reference sequence). There are 13 residues in the CDR3. V gave up 2 bases and J gave up 1 base, with 6 bases separating them. As DNA, the CDR3 is TGTGCCAGCAGTTTAACTTTTTCCTACGAGCAGTACTTC. This codes for CASSLTFSYEQYF.

A remark on this clone: Compared with germline, one end of the junction differs, possibly owing to a read error. The V call is TRBV7-9, the J call TRBJ1-1; 7 nucleotides match TRBD1. Looked up from germline, CDR1 is SEHNR and CDR2 is FQNEAQ (reference sequence). CDR3 length: 12 amino acids. The CDR3 region has the DNA TGTTCCAGCACCACAGGGGAGGCTGAAGCTTTCTTT. As protein: CSSTTGEAEAFF.

The chain links TRBV4-2 to TRBJ2-5; no reliable D call. The end of the DNA aligns better with TRBJ2-7, so the J call may be wrong. Germline V lookup: CDR1 LGHNA, CDR2 YNFKEQ. The CDR3 runs to 14 residues. The CDR3 DNA sequence: TGTGCCAGCAGCCAAGAACGGGTCAGCTACGAGCAGTACTTC. It encodes CASSQERVSYEQYF.

V gene TRBV7-6 combines with J gene TRBJ2-3; tentative D call: TRBD2 (7 bases). The V gene's germline CDR1 is SGHVS and CDR2 FNYEAQ. The CDR3 consists of 15 residues. Deletions cut 1 base from V and 7 bases from J, with 15 bases between. CDR3: CASSLVGGGGYTQYF. In nucleotides, the CDR3 is TGTGCCAGCAGCTTAGTAGGGGGGGGCGGATATACGCAGTATTTT.

The J gene is TRBJ2-7, the V gene TRBV5-1, with D maybe TRBD1 (6 bases). The CDR3 runs 14 residues. The ends were cut back, 6 bases at V and 5 bases at J, with 18 bases in the middle. Per the germline V gene, CDR1 is SGHRS and CDR2 is YFSETQ. The CDR3 loop reads CASTRDKGADEQYF. CDR3 coding DNA: TGCGCCAGCACCCGGGACAAGGGTGCTGACGAGCAGTACTTC.

V gene TRBV7-9 combines with J gene TRBJ2-7; D perhaps matches TRBD1 (6 bases). This CDR3 region has 15 residues. V was shortened by 5 bases and J by 2 bases, with 16 bases between the two germline ends. Germline-derived CDR1 and CDR2 are SEHNR and FQNEAQ (reference sequence). The CDR3 coding sequence is TGTGCCAGCAGCCCCAGGGCAGGGGTTACCTACGAGCAGTACTTC. Amino acid sequence: CASSPRAGVTYEQYF.

The V call is TRBV7-9, the J call TRBJ2-2; a weak D match, TRBD1 (5 bases). The V end lost 8 bases, the J end lost 6 bases, and 10 bases lay between the germline ends. CDR1 and CDR2 from the germline V gene are SEHNR and FQNEAQ (reference sequence). This CDR3 has 12 amino acids. This chain's CDR3 is CASGQVSGELFF. CDR3 DNA sequence: TGTGCCAGCGGACAAGTCTCCGGGGAGCTGTTTTTT.

This chain links TRBV5-1 with TRBJ1-4; unclear D gene. The ends were cut back, 1 base at V and 5 bases at J, with 12 bases in the middle. The CDR3 has 15 amino acids. Per the germline V gene, CDR1 is SGHRS and CDR2 is YFSETQ. In DNA, the CDR3 is TGCGCCAGCAGCTTGTCCGGGGTCCAGAATGAAAAACTGTTTTTT. Protein: CASSLSGVQNEKLFF. Drawing the rest from reference TRBV5-1 and TRBJ1-4, the complete variable domain is KAGVTQTPRYLIKTRGQQVTLSCSPISGHRSVSWYQQTPGQGLQFLFEYFSETQRNKGNFPGRFSGRQFSNSRSEMNVSTLELGDSALYLCASSLSGVQNEKLFFGSGTQLSVL.

As for this clone: The junction differs from germline at one of its ends, possibly a read error. The J gene is TRBJ2-1, the V gene TRBV7-7, with 8 positions matching TRBD1. CDR3 length equals 16 residues. CDR1 SSHAT and CDR2 FNYEAQ come from the germline V gene (reference sequence). The CDR3 nucleotides are TGTGCTAGCAGCTTAGGCGGACAGGGCCGGGACAATGAGCAGTTCTTC. It encodes CASSLGGQGRDNEQFF.